One sample yielded the 27 T cell receptor beta chains listed below, sequenced in a study of tumour-infiltrating T cells in Burkitt lymphoma. Only in-frame clones appear in the TCRdb table, and some are missing; sequencing was by immunoSEQ multiplex PCR. The sample has roughly 600 clones, approximately 91% seen once; the top ten hold around 18%. Sequenced sample: tumor tissue. All receptors come from a human donor with diffuse large B-cell lymphoma.

CDR3 in amino acids: CASVPGLASETQYF. The CDR3 DNA reads TGTGCCAGCGTTCCAGGGCTAGCCAGCGAGACCCAGTACTTC. V and J are TRBV7-9 and TRBJ2-5; D assignment may be TRBD1 or TRBD2 (5 bases each). The CDR3 runs 14 residues. The V and J ends lost 8 bases and 5 bases respectively, with 18 bases between them. Germline V gives CDR1 SEHNR, CDR2 FQNEAQ (reference sequence).

A single count supports this clone. The V gene is TRBV4-1, the J gene TRBJ2-1, with a possible D match to TRBD2 (6 bases). CDR3 size: 15 residues. V was shortened by 5 bases and J by 5 bases, with 16 bases between the two germline ends. Germline loops: CDR1 MGHRA, CDR2 YSYEKL. DNA for the CDR3: TGCGCCAGCAGCTCCAAGCGGGCGTTTAACAATGAGCAGTTCTTC. This translates into CASSSKRAFNNEQFF.

The chain combines TRBV19 with TRBJ2-7; no firm D call. Germline CDR1 is LNHDA and CDR2 is SQIVND (reference sequence). The CDR3 contains 13 residues. The germline V and J ends were trimmed by 5 bases and 1 base, with 9 bases remaining between them. The DNA for the CDR3 is TGTGCCAGTAGTCCGGACCGATCCTACGAGCAGTACTTC. This gives the protein CASSPDRSYEQYF.

On this clone itself: The junction departs from the called germline gene at one end, perhaps through a read error. This chain uses TRBV4-2 with TRBJ2-4, with D perhaps matching TRBD2 (6 bases). CDR1 is LGHNA, CDR2 YNFKEQ, per germline. The CDR3 totals 14 residues. CDR3 residues: CVSSQAGEANIQYF. As DNA, the CDR3 is TGTGTCAGCAGCCAAGCTGGGGAGGCAAACATTCAGTACTTC.

V is TRBV9 and J is TRBJ1-1; D is possibly TRBD1 (5 bases). The CDR3 runs 13 residues. V was shortened by 5 bases and J by 1 base, with 9 bases between the two germline ends. Germline lookup yields CDR1 SGDLS and CDR2 YYNGEE. The CDR3 region has the DNA TGTGCCAGCAGTCTCGACAGGAACACTGAAGCTTTCTTT. The encoded protein is CASSLDRNTEAFF.

This clone was counted only a few times. The chain links TRBV30 to TRBJ1-6, with TRBD1 as a possible D gene (5 bases). V gave up 2 bases and J gave up 0 bases, with 11 bases separating them. CDR1 is GTSNPN and CDR2 is SVGIG in the germline V gene (reference sequence). The CDR3 extends over 16 amino acids. CDR3 DNA: TGTGCCTGGAGTCCCGCGGGGCCCTCCTATAATTCACCCCTCCACTTT. It encodes CAWSPAGPSYNSPLHF.

The J gene is TRBJ1-2, the V gene TRBV5-4, with 8 bases matching TRBD1. CDR3 length equals 14 residues. J lost 2 bases, V lost 0 bases, and 0 bases had no gene match. CDR1 SGHNT and CDR2 YYREEE come from the germline V gene (reference sequence). The CDR3 nucleotides are TGTGCCAGCAGCTTGGGGACAGGGAACTATGGCTACACCTTC. Its translation is CASSLGTGNYGYTF.

In its sample, this clone was seen a few times. CDR3 loop: CATSRTYDRVRNTEAFF. In nucleotides, the CDR3 is TGTGCCACCAGCAGGACCTACGACCGGGTGCGTAACACTGAAGCTTTCTTT. This sequence joins TRBV15 and TRBJ1-1, with unresolved D. V was trimmed by 3 bases and J by 2 bases, leaving 19 bases between them. Looked up from germline, CDR1 is LNHNV and CDR2 is YYDKDF (reference sequence). The CDR3 contains 17 residues.

The CDR3 region has the DNA TGTGCCAGCAGTGGGACTAGCGGGGGGGACTACGAGCAGTACTTC. It encodes CASSGTSGGDYEQYF. V usage is TRBV27 and J usage is TRBJ2-7; 16 positions agree with TRBD2. The germline gives CDR1 MNHEY, CDR2 SMNVEV (reference sequence). Germline trimming cut 5 bases from V and 3 bases from J; bases unmatched to any gene: 1. This CDR3 is 15 amino acids long.

This chain links TRBV30 with TRBJ2-7; D is uncertain. There are 11 residues in the CDR3. Trimming shortened V by 4 bases and J by 1 base, and 5 bases separated the two germline ends. Germline CDR1 is GTSNPN and CDR2 is SVGIG (reference sequence). CDR3 residues: CAWTLSYEQYF. The CDR3 DNA reads TGTGCCTGGACGTTATCCTACGAGCAGTACTTC.

The chain has TRBV5-1 and TRBJ2-3; D is uncertain. In germline, CDR1 is SGHRS, CDR2 YFSETQ. Trimming cost V 1 base and J 3 bases, with 6 bases left between them. The CDR3 has 13 amino acids. CDR3 region: CASSLSSTDTQYF. The CDR3 DNA sequence: TGCGCCAGCAGCTTGTCGTCTACAGATACGCAGTATTTT.

This chain connects TRBV9 to TRBJ1-2; D is perhaps TRBD1 (5 bases). Germline CDR1 is SGDLS and CDR2 is YYNGEE. This CDR3 has 14 amino acids. V was shortened by 0 bases and J by 4 bases, with 10 bases between the two germline ends. In DNA form, the CDR3 reads TGTGCCAGCAGCGTAGGGACAACGCCCTATGGCTACACCTTC. It specifies CASSVGTTPYGYTF.

The gene calls are TRBV6-1 and TRBJ1-6, with D possibly being TRBD1 (6 bases). This CDR3 contains 15 residues. The germline V gene has CDR1 MNHNS and CDR2 SASEGT. Trimming cost V 4 bases and J 7 bases, with 14 bases left between them. This CDR3 reads CASSARGTGNSPLHF. The CDR3 nucleotides read TGTGCCAGCAGTGCAAGGGGCACAGGGAATTCACCCCTCCACTTT.

V is TRBV10-3 and J is TRBJ2-5, with D possibly matching TRBD1 (6 bases). Germline V lookup: CDR1 ENHRY, CDR2 SYGVKD. The CDR3 totals 14 residues. V was cut by 0 bases and J by 1 base, with 6 bases left in between. The CDR3 loop reads CAISESTGQETQYF. The CDR3, as DNA: TGTGCCATCAGTGAGTCGACAGGCCAAGAGACCCAGTACTTC.

The CDR3 region has the DNA TGTGCCAGCAGTTACTCGCGGGGAGGGACAGGTGAAAAACTGTTTTTT. Translating gives CASSYSRGGTGEKLFF. The chain combines TRBV6-5 with TRBJ1-4; 8 bases match TRBD1. The trim removed 0 bases at V and 7 bases at J, leaving 7 bases unmatched. CDR3 size: 16 residues. In germline, CDR1 is MNHEY, CDR2 SVGAGI.

Here the CDR3 DNA reads TGTGCCAGCAGCTCGCTAGCGGGCCTCCAAGAGACCCAGTACTTC. This encodes CASSSLAGLQETQYF. V and J are TRBV14 and TRBJ2-5; 8 bases agree with TRBD2. This CDR3 spans 15 amino acids. The junction had 6 bases not matched to a gene; V was cut back by 5 bases and J by 1 base. Germline lookup yields CDR1 SGHDN and CDR2 FVKESK. Combining the CDR3 with reference TRBV14 and TRBJ2-5 gives the whole variable domain EAGVTQFPSHSVIEKGQTVTLRCDPISGHDNLYWYRRVMGKEIKFLLHFVKESKQDESGMPNNRFLAERTGGTYSTLKVQPAELEDSGVYFCASSSLAGLQETQYFGPGTRLLVL.

The sample holds one count of this clone. The V and J genes are TRBV27 and TRBJ1-4; D is unresolved. Trimming removed 5 bases from V and 8 bases from J, with 15 bases in between. CDR3 length: 14 residues. Germline CDR1 MNHEY, CDR2 SMNVEV (reference sequence). The CDR3 loop is CASSPIGPEEKLFF. CDR3 in DNA: TGTGCCAGCAGTCCGATTGGACCGGAGGAAAAACTGTTTTTT.

This chain connects TRBV27 to TRBJ2-1, with D unresolved. V dropped 6 bases and J dropped 0 bases, with 9 bases sitting between them. Per germline, CDR1 MNHEY and CDR2 SMNVEV (reference sequence). The CDR3 is 14 amino acids. The CDR3 nucleotides read TGTGCCAGCAGGGGGTTAAGCTCCTACAATGAGCAGTTCTTC. Its translation: CASRGLSSYNEQFF.

The chain uses TRBV30 and TRBJ1-1; perhaps TRBD1 as D (5 bases). The germline CDR1 and CDR2 sequences are GTSNPN and SVGIG (reference sequence). The V and J ends lost 0 bases and 2 bases respectively, with 7 bases between them. This CDR3 has 13 residues. As DNA, the CDR3 is TGTGCCTGGAGTGTCAGGGCTAACACTGAAGCTTTCTTT. Its protein product is CAWSVRANTEAFF.

This rearrangement joins TRBV9 to TRBJ1-1; D might be TRBD1 (6 bases). V was shortened by 4 bases and J by 0 bases, with 13 bases between the two germline ends. The CDR3 spans 15 residues. CDR1 and CDR2 (germline): SGDLS, YYNGEE. CDR3 nucleotides: TGTGCCAGCAGCTTCGGACAGATTATGAACACTGAAGCTTTCTTT. Amino acids: CASSFGQIMNTEAFF.

The chain employs TRBV12-5 and TRBJ2-3; tentative D call: TRBD2 (6 bases). CDR3 length: 15 residues. The V gene lost 0 bases and the J gene lost 3 bases, with 10 bases spanning the gap. The germline gives CDR1 LGHNT, CDR2 FRNRAP. The CDR3 here is CASGLVEGRTDTQYF. CDR3 nucleotides: TGTGCTAGTGGTTTGGTAGAGGGGAGGACAGATACGCAGTATTTT.

The chain recombines TRBV7-9 with TRBJ1-5, with D uncertain. V lost 5 bases and J lost 3, with 8 bases in between. This CDR3 is built from 13 residues. In germline, CDR1 is SEHNR, CDR2 FQNEAQ (reference sequence). CDR3 loop: CASSPQVNQPQHF. For the CDR3, the DNA is TGTGCCAGCAGCCCCCAGGTCAATCAGCCCCAGCATTTT.

The rearrangement joins TRBV6-1 to TRBJ1-6; possibly TRBD1 for D (6 bases). The V gene's germline CDR1 is MNHNS and CDR2 SASEGT. V lost 4 bases to trimming and J lost 0 bases, with 10 bases between them. The CDR3 spans 16 residues. The CDR3 nucleotides read TGTGCCAGCAGTGCCGGACAGATCTCCTATAATTCACCCCTCCACTTT. Amino acid sequence: CASSAGQISYNSPLHF.

This rearrangement joins TRBV27 to TRBJ2-5, with a weak D call TRBD1 (5 bases). Germline V CDR1 and CDR2: MNHEY, SMNVEV (reference sequence). The CDR3 covers 15 residues. V was clipped by 3 bases and J by 1 base, with 12 bases between them. The CDR3 region is CASSFADTLQETQYF. As DNA, the CDR3 is TGTGCCAGCAGTTTTGCGGACACCCTCCAAGAGACCCAGTACTTC.

The chain links TRBV29-1 to TRBJ2-7, with a weak D call TRBD1 (5 bases). CDR3 length equals 14 residues. CDR1 and CDR2 from the germline V gene are SQVTM and ANQGSEA. Between the trimmed V and J ends, which lost 6 bases and 0 bases, there was a span of 15 bases. CDR3 region: CSVATDLSSYEQYF. The CDR3 DNA reads TGCAGCGTCGCGACAGACCTAAGCTCCTACGAGCAGTACTTC.

The chain combines TRBV12-5 with TRBJ1-2; D is ambiguous. Germline CDR1 reads LGHNT; CDR2 reads FRNRAP. Trimming left V 5 bases short and J 4 bases short, with 11 bases between. The CDR3 covers 13 residues. Here the CDR3 reads CASGPPPVYGYTF. DNA of the CDR3: TGTGCTAGTGGTCCCCCCCCTGTCTATGGCTACACCTTC.

This clone has only a few counts. The chain joins TRBV7-3 to TRBJ2-3, with 8 bases matching TRBD1. Germline loops: CDR1 SGHTA, CDR2 FQGTGA. The CDR3 spans 14 residues. The V and J ends lost 2 bases and 5 bases, in that order; junction bases with no gene match: 3. CDR3 amino acids: CASSLRDRGDTQYF. Here the CDR3 DNA reads TGTGCCAGCAGCTTACGAGACAGGGGAGATACGCAGTATTTT.